This T cell receptor (beta chain) was recovered during a study of graft-versus-host responses after intestinal transplantation. The repertoire was sequenced with immunoSEQ multiplex PCR; TCRdb's copy has only in-frame clones and lacks some. Here the sample spans around 13,000 clones, 74% being singletons. Intraepithelial lymphocytes and lamina propria lymphocytes were released through processing of graft tissue. Findings of the study overall: GvH clone levels peaked in circulation, and this peak was associated with early post-transplant HvG declines.

There are 13 residues in the CDR3. Germline CDR1 reads SGHTS; CDR2 reads YDEGEE. Trimming pared 4 bases from V and 6 bases from J, leaving 10 bases between. Remarks on this clone: The antigen remains unidentified.

The chain is built from TRBV5-8 and TRBJ1-4; D is ambiguous. This material consisted of ileum tissue, taken 16 days after intestinal transplant. The source of this sequence is a human patient who received an intestinal transplant, so some T cells may come from the graft donor. The CDR3 DNA follows: TGTGCCAGCAGCCCCGGGCGGGATGAAAAACTGTTTTTT. It translates to CASSPGRDEKLFF.